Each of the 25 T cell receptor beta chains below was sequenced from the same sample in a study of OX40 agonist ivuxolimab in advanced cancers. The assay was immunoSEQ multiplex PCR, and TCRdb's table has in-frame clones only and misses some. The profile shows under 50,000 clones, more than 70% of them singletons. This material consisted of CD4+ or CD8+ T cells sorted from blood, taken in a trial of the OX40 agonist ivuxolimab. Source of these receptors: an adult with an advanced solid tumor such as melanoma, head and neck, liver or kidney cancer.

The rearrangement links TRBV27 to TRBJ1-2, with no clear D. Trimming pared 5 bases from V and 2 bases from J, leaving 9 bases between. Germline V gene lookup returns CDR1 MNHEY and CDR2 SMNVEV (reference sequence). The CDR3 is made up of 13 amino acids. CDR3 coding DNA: TGTGCCAGCAGTGGGCTGGGGAACTATGGCTACACCTTC. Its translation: CASSGLGNYGYTF.

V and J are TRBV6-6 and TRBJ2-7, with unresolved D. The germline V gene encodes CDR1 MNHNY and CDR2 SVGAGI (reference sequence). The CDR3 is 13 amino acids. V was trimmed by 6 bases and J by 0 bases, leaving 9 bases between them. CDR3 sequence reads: CASSHHGSYEQYF. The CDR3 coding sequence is TGTGCCAGCAGCCACCATGGCTCCTACGAGCAGTACTTC.

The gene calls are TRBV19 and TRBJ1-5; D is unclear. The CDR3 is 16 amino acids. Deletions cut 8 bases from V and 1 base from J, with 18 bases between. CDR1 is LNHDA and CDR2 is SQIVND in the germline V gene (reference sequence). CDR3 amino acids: CASCSHTAGSNQPQHF. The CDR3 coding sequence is TGTGCCAGTTGCTCGCATACTGCAGGAAGCAATCAGCCCCAGCATTTT.

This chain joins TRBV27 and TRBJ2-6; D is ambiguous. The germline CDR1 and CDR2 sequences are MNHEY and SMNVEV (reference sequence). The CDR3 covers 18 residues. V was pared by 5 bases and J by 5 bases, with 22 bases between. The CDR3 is CASSLWIWLQSRANVLTF. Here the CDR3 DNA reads TGTGCCAGCAGTCTCTGGATCTGGCTACAAAGTCGGGCCAACGTCCTGACTTTC.

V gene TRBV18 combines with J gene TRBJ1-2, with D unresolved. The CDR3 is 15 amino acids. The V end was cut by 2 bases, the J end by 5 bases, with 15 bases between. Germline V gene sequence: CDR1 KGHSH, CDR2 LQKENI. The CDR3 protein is CASSPEGYPIYGYTF. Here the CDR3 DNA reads TGTGCCAGCTCACCAGAAGGGTATCCAATTTATGGCTACACCTTC.

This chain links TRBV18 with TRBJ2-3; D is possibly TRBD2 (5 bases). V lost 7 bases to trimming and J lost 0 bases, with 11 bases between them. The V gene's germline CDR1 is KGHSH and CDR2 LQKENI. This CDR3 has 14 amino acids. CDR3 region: CASLEGQSTDTQYF. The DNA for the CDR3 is TGTGCCAGCTTAGAGGGCCAGAGCACAGATACGCAGTATTTT.

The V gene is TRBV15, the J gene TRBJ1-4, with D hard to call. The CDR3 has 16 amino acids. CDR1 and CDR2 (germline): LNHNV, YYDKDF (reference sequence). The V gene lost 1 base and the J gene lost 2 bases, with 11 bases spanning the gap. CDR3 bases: TGTGCCACCAGCAGAGCCCCGGGGAGTACTAATGAAAAACTGTTTTTT. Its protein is CATSRAPGSTNEKLFF. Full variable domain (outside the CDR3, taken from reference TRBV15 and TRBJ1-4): DAMVIQNPRYQVTQFGKPVTLSCSQTLNHNVMYWYQQKSSQAPKLLFHYYDKDFNNEADTPDNFQSRRPNTSFCFLDIRSPGLGDTAMYLCATSRAPGSTNEKLFFGSGTQLSVL.

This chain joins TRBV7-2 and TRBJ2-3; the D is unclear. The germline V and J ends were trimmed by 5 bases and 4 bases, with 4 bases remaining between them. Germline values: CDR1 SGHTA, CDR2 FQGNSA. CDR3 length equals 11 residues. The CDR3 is CASSQADTQYF. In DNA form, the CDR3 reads TGTGCCAGCAGCCAGGCAGATACGCAGTATTTT.

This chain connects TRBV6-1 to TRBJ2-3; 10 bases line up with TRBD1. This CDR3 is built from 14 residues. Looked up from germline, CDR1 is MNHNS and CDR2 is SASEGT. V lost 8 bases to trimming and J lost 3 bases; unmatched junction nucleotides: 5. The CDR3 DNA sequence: TGTGCCAGCGAGGCGGGACAGGGGACAGATACGCAGTATTTT. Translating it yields CASEAGQGTDTQYF.

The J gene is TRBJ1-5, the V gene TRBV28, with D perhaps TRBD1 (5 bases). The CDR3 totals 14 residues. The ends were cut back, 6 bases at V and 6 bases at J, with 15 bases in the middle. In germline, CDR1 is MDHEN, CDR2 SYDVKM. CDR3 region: CASSGGGAAQPQHF. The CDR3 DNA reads TGTGCCAGCAGCGGGGGTGGGGCGGCTCAGCCCCAGCATTTT.

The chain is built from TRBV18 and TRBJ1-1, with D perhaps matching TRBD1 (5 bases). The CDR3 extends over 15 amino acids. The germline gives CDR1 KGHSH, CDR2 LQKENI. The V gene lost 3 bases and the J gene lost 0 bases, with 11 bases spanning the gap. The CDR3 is CASSPEAGLNTEAFF. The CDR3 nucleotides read TGTGCCAGCTCACCTGAGGCAGGGTTGAACACTGAAGCTTTCTTT.

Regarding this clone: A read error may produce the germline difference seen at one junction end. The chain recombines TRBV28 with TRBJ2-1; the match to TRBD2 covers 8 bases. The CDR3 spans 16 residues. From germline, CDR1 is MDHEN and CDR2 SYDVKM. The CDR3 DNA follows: TGTGCCAGCAGTTTACAGGCGGGACTAGTCTACGATGAGCAGTTCTTC. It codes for CASSLQAGLVYDEQFF.

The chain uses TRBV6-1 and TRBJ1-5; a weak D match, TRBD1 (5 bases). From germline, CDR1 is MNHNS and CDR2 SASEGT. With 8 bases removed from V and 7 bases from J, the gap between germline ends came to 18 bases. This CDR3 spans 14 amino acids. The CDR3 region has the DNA TGTGCCAGCGGGGAGGTTGGAGGGGACCAGCCCCAGCATTTT. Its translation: CASGEVGGDQPQHF.

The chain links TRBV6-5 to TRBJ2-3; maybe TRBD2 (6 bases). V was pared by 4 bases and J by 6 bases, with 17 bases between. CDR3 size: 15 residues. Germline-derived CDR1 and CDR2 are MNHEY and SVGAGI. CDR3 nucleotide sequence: TGTGCCAGCAGTTCTCTAGGAGGGTTTTTGGATACGCAGTATTTT. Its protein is CASSSLGGFLDTQYF.

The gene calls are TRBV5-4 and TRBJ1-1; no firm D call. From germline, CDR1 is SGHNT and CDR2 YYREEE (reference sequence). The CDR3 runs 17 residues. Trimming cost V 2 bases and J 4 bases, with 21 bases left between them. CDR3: CASSLVEALTRATEAFF. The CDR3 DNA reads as TGTGCCAGCAGCTTAGTGGAAGCTTTAACGAGGGCCACTGAAGCTTTCTTT. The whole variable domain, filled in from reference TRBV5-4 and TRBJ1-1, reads ETGVTQSPTHLIKTRGQQVTLRCSSQSGHNTVSWYQQALGQGPQFIFQYYREEENGRGNFPPRFSGLQFPNYSSELNVNALELDDSALYLCASSLVEALTRATEAFFGQGTRLTVV.

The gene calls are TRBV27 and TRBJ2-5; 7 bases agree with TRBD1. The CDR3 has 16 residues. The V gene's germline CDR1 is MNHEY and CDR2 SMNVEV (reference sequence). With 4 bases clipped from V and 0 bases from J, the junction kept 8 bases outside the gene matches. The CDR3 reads CASSSRETGYQETQYF. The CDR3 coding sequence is TGTGCCAGCAGTTCCCGTGAGACAGGGTACCAAGAGACCCAGTACTTC.

CDR3 sequence: CASSLAQAGYEQYF. For the CDR3, the DNA is TGTGCCAGCAGCTTAGCTCAGGCCGGCTACGAGCAGTACTTC. This chain links TRBV7-8 with TRBJ2-7; D is ambiguous. The CDR3 loop spans 14 amino acids. Trimming removed 0 bases from V and 3 bases from J, with 9 bases in between. Germline CDR1 SGHVS, CDR2 FQNEAQ.

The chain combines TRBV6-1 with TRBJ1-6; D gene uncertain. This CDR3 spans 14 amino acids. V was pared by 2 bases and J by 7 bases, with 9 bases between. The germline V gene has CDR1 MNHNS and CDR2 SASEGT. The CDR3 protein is CASSELPGNSPLHF. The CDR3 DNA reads TGTGCCAGCAGTGAATTGCCGGGAAATTCACCCCTCCACTTT.

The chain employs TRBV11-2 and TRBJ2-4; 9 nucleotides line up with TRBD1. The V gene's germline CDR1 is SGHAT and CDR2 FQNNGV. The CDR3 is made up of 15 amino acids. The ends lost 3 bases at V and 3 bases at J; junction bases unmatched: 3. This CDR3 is CASSFTGGVKNIQYF. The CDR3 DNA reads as TGTGCCAGCAGCTTCACAGGGGGCGTCAAAAACATTCAGTACTTC.

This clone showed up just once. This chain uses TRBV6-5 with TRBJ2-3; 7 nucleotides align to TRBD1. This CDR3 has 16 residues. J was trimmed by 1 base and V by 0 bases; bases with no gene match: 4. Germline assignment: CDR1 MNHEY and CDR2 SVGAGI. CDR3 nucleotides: TGTGCCAGCAGTTACTCGAGTCAGGGGGGCACAGATACGCAGTATTTT. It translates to CASSYSSQGGTDTQYF.

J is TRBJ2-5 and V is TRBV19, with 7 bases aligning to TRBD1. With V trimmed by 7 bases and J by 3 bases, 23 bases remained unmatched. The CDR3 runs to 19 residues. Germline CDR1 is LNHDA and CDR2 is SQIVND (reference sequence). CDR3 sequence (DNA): TGTGCCAGTACCCACCCTCACGTTTACGGCGAGGGGGCAAAAGAGACCCAGTACTTC. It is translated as CASTHPHVYGEGAKETQYF.

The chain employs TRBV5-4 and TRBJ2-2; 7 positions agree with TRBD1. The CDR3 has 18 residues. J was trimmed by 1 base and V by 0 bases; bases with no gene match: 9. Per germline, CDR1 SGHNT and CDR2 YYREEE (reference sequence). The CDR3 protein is CASSLEGTVGMNTGELFF. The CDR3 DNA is TGTGCCAGCAGCTTGGAGGGGACAGTGGGGATGAACACCGGGGAGCTGTTTTTT. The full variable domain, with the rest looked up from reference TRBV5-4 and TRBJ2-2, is ETGVTQSPTHLIKTRGQQVTLRCSSQSGHNTVSWYQQALGQGPQFIFQYYREEENGRGNFPPRFSGLQFPNYSSELNVNALELDDSALYLCASSLEGTVGMNTGELFFGEGSRLTVL.

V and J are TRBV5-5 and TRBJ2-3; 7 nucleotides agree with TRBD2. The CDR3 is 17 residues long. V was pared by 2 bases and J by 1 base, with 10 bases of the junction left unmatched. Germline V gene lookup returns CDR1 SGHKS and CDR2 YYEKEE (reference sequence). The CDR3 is CASSFSLYGGGTDTQYF. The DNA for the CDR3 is TGTGCCAGCAGCTTTAGTCTTTATGGGGGGGGCACAGATACGCAGTATTTT.

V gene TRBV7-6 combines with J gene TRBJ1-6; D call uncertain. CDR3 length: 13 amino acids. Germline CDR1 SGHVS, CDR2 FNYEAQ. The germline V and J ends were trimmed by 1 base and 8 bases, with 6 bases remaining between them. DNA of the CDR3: TGTGCCAGCAGCTTAGAGGCCCATTCACCCCTCCACTTT. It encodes CASSLEAHSPLHF.

This chain's CDR3 is CAWEIPGQEAFF. In nucleotides, the CDR3 is TGTGCCTGGGAGATACCGGGACAGGAAGCTTTCTTT. The rearrangement links TRBV30 to TRBJ1-1, with 7 bases identical to TRBD1. The V segment lost 5 bases and the J segment 8 bases; nucleotides outside the gene matches: 8. Per the germline V gene, CDR1 is GTSNPN and CDR2 is SVGIG (reference sequence). This CDR3 contains 12 residues.